The next 29 T cell receptor beta chains were all read from a single sample in a study of PD-1 blockade in classical Hodgkin lymphoma. The data were produced by immunoSEQ multiplex PCR, yet TCRdb's version contains in-frame clones alone and is incomplete. The table has 45,000 to 55,000 clones, around 74% seen once. As for time point: cycle 4 day 1 (C4D1), after less than 7 weeks of nivolumab. Relapses following autologous stem cell transplantation were seen in all patients, with brentuximab vedotin exposure varying. The sample consisted of peripheral blood mononuclear cells (PBMCs), taken before the fourth cycle of nivolumab. The receptors come from a human donor with classical Hodgkin lymphoma.

The chain combines TRBV28 with TRBJ2-1, with D maybe TRBD1 (6 bases). The germline V gene has CDR1 MDHEN and CDR2 SYDVKM. The CDR3 covers 13 residues. The V and J ends lost 10 bases and 2 bases respectively, with 12 bases between them. The CDR3 region is CATWTVAYNEQFF. The CDR3 DNA sequence: TGTGCCACCTGGACAGTCGCCTACAATGAGCAGTTCTTC.

V gene TRBV6-5 combines with J gene TRBJ1-3; D remains unclear. The CDR3 contains 15 residues. Germline-derived CDR1 and CDR2 are MNHEY and SVGAGI. The V gene lost 3 bases and the J gene lost 4 bases, with 13 bases spanning the gap. CDR3 sequence reads: CASSYSRVAGNTIYF. Written as DNA, the CDR3 is TGTGCCAGCAGTTATTCAAGGGTTGCCGGAAACACCATATATTTT.

This clone occurred many times. The same CDR3 is also encoded by other DNA sequences in this sample. The CDR3 here is CASSVGGDYGYTF. The CDR3 DNA sequence: TGTGCCAGCAGCGTTGGGGGGGACTATGGCTACACCTTC. The gene calls are TRBV9 and TRBJ1-2; the D gene is possibly TRBD1 (5 bases). V gave up 2 bases and J gave up 3 bases, with 8 bases separating them. The CDR3 length is 13 residues. CDR1 and CDR2 (germline): SGDLS, YYNGEE.

The V gene is TRBV9, the J gene TRBJ1-1; 8 positions agree with TRBD1. The CDR3 runs to 14 residues. Per the germline V gene, CDR1 is SGDLS and CDR2 is YYNGEE. V trimming: 5 bases; J trimming: 1 base; junction bases outside the gene matches: 4. This CDR3 reads CASSRTGTNTEAFF. In nucleotides, the CDR3 is TGTGCCAGCAGTAGGACAGGGACGAACACTGAAGCTTTCTTT.

This clone appeared a few times. The rearrangement joins TRBV5-1 to TRBJ1-2; D not resolved. Germline V gives CDR1 SGHRS, CDR2 YFSETQ. The ends were cut back, 1 base at V and 2 bases at J, with 9 bases in the middle. The CDR3 runs to 14 residues. The CDR3 sequence is CASSLLAENYGYTF. The CDR3 nucleotides are TGCGCCAGCAGCTTGTTAGCAGAAAACTATGGCTACACCTTC.

This chain connects TRBV7-6 to TRBJ2-3, with 7 bases lining up with TRBD2. From germline, CDR1 is SGHVS and CDR2 FNYEAQ. The junction had 9 bases not matched to a gene; V was cut back by 1 base and J by 5 bases. CDR3 length: 16 amino acids. CDR3 sequence: CASSLVVERGGDTQYF. CDR3 DNA: TGTGCCAGCAGCTTAGTTGTGGAGCGGGGCGGAGATACGCAGTATTTT.

There are a few counts of this clone. The V and J genes are TRBV15 and TRBJ2-7; 8 bases align to TRBD2. V lost 0 bases, J lost 2 bases, and 3 bases stayed unmatched. The CDR3 sequence is 15 residues long. The germline V gene encodes CDR1 LNHNV and CDR2 YYDKDF (reference sequence). CDR3 nucleotide sequence: TGTGCCACCAGCAGAGAGGGAGCGGGAGCCTACGAGCAGTACTTC. This gives the protein CATSREGAGAYEQYF. The full variable domain, rest sourced from reference TRBV15 and TRBJ2-7, is DAMVIQNPRYQVTQFGKPVTLSCSQTLNHNVMYWYQQKSSQAPKLLFHYYDKDFNNEADTPDNFQSRRPNTSFCFLDIRSPGLGDTAMYLCATSREGAGAYEQYFGPGTRLTVT.

This clone occurred a few times. The chain employs TRBV28 and TRBJ2-7; 11 bases are a match to TRBD2. CDR3 size: 15 residues. Germline CDR1 and CDR2: MDHEN and SYDVKM. Trimming removed 3 bases from V and 5 bases from J; junction bases left unmatched: 6. This chain's CDR3 is CASSFSLAGDHEQYF. The CDR3 nucleotides read TGTGCCAGCAGTTTTTCACTAGCGGGAGACCACGAGCAGTACTTC.

The chain carries TRBV7-9 and TRBJ1-1; D possibly corresponds to TRBD1 (6 bases). The V gene's germline CDR1 is SEHNR and CDR2 FQNEAQ (reference sequence). V lost 6 bases, J lost 2 bases, and 10 bases lay in between. This CDR3 has 13 residues. The CDR3 DNA reads TGTGCCAGCAGTTCGACAGGTAACACTGAAGCTTTCTTT. Protein: CASSSTGNTEAFF.

This chain links TRBV28 with TRBJ1-3; D gene unclear. Trimming stripped 1 base from V and 0 bases from J, with 7 bases between. Germline CDR1 MDHEN, CDR2 SYDVKM. There are 15 residues in the CDR3. The CDR3 DNA follows: TGTGCCAGCAGTTTATTTGGGTCCTCTGGAAACACCATATATTTT. Protein: CASSLFGSSGNTIYF.

As regards this clone: This likely stems from a read error, as it lies one base from a far larger clone. This same CDR3 is encoded by further DNA sequences in the sample. The chain employs TRBV4-1 and TRBJ2-7, with TRBD2 identical over 8 bases. The germline V gene encodes CDR1 MGHRA and CDR2 YSYEKL. This CDR3 spans 14 amino acids. The trim removed 1 base at V and 7 bases at J, leaving 6 bases unmatched. In DNA form, the CDR3 reads TGCGCCAGCAGCCAAGCTAGTAGCGGGGTTGAGCAGTACTTC. It translates to CASSQASSGVEQYF.

The chain recombines TRBV19 with TRBJ2-1, with 7 bases matching TRBD2. Germline CDR1 and CDR2: LNHDA and SQIVND (reference sequence). V shed 6 bases, J shed 6 bases, and the junction held 5 bases outside the gene matches. The CDR3 sequence is 13 residues long. The CDR3 loop reads CASSGRPSNEQFF. The DNA of the CDR3 is TGTGCCAGTAGCGGGAGGCCCTCCAATGAGCAGTTCTTC.

The count of this clone is one. The chain carries TRBV5-4 and TRBJ2-5; 10 bases are shared with TRBD1. The ends lost 4 bases at V and 6 bases at J; junction bases unmatched: 9. This CDR3 is 15 amino acids long. Germline lookup yields CDR1 SGHNT and CDR2 YYREEE (reference sequence). The CDR3 region is CASSTFRTGGKTQYF. Written as DNA, the CDR3 is TGTGCCAGCAGCACCTTCCGGACAGGGGGAAAGACCCAGTACTTC.

V usage is TRBV18 and J usage is TRBJ2-5, with 14 bases identical to TRBD2. The CDR3 sequence is 16 residues long. The germline CDR1 and CDR2 sequences are KGHSH and LQKENI. With 6 bases clipped from V and 4 bases from J, the junction kept 7 bases outside the gene matches. The CDR3 sequence is CASSRTSGRPPETQYF. CDR3 DNA: TGTGCCAGCTCCCGGACTAGCGGGAGGCCCCCAGAGACCCAGTACTTC.

The rearrangement uses TRBV15 and TRBJ1-4; TRBD1 matches at 8 bases. Germline trimming cut 2 bases from V and 8 bases from J; bases unmatched to any gene: 13. Germline CDR1 is LNHNV and CDR2 is YYDKDF (reference sequence). This CDR3 region has 17 residues. Written as DNA, the CDR3 is TGTGCCACCAGCAGATCGCGTCCCGGGACAGGCTTAGAAAAACTGTTTTTT. Translation: CATSRSRPGTGLEKLFF.

The chain uses TRBV28 and TRBJ2-1; D call uncertain. The CDR3 is 13 residues long. The V and J ends lost 4 bases and 5 bases respectively, with 9 bases between them. Germline V CDR1 and CDR2: MDHEN, SYDVKM. The CDR3 coding sequence is TGTGCCAGCAGTTCTCCCGGTAACAATGAGCAGTTCTTC. Its protein is CASSSPGNNEQFF.

This clone is a singleton in its sample. V usage is TRBV11-3 and J usage is TRBJ2-1, with 8 bases identical to TRBD2. This CDR3 region has 18 residues. The junction had 9 bases not matched to a gene; V was cut back by 2 bases and J by 0 bases. Germline V gives CDR1 SGHNT, CDR2 YENEEA. The CDR3: CASSLLAGRGSSYNEQFF. CDR3 nucleotide sequence: TGTGCCAGCAGCTTATTAGCGGGAAGGGGATCCTCCTACAATGAGCAGTTCTTC.

The chain employs TRBV11-2 and TRBJ2-7; TRBD2 agrees at 16 bases. J gave up 7 bases and V 5 bases, and 8 bases lay outside the gene matches. The CDR3 is made up of 16 amino acids. The germline CDR1 and CDR2 sequences are SGHAT and FQNNGV. Here the CDR3 DNA reads TGTGCCAGCAGCCTAACCGGGACTAGCGGGAGGGCGGAGCAGTACTTC. This sequence encodes CASSLTGTSGRAEQYF.

This chain uses TRBV4-1 with TRBJ2-1; possible D gene TRBD2, 6 bases. V was shortened by 1 base and J by 1 base, with 14 bases between the two germline ends. CDR1 MGHRA and CDR2 YSYEKL come from the germline V gene. CDR3 length: 17 amino acids. CDR3 loop: CASSQAHLGLSYNEQFF. The DNA for the CDR3 is TGCGCCAGCAGCCAAGCCCACCTCGGACTATCCTACAATGAGCAGTTCTTC.

The genes are TRBV28 and TRBJ2-3, with D possibly called TRBD1 or TRBD2 (6 bases each). V dropped 6 bases and J dropped 3 bases, with 22 bases sitting between them. This CDR3 spans 17 amino acids. Germline V gene sequence: CDR1 MDHEN, CDR2 SYDVKM. CDR3 loop: CASSFLWGAGPTDTQYF. The CDR3 coding sequence is TGTGCCAGCAGCTTCCTTTGGGGGGCGGGGCCAACAGATACGCAGTATTTT. Using reference TRBV28 and TRBJ2-3 for the parts outside the CDR3, the full variable domain is DVKVTQSSRYLVKRTGEKVFLECVQDMDHENMFWYRQDPGLGLRLIYFSYDVKMKEKGDIPEGYSVSREKKERFSLILESASTNQTSMYLCASSFLWGAGPTDTQYFGPGTRLTVL.

The chain is built from TRBV27 and TRBJ2-1, with 8 bases lining up with TRBD2. The germline gives CDR1 MNHEY, CDR2 SMNVEV (reference sequence). The CDR3 runs to 16 residues. After removal of 6 bases from V and 6 bases from J, the junction contained 13 bases not matched to a gene. Here the CDR3 reads CASRGKAGVSFNEQFF. The CDR3, as DNA: TGTGCCAGCAGGGGAAAAGCGGGAGTCTCTTTCAATGAGCAGTTCTTC.

The CDR3 region is CASTRQGAGEQFF. The DNA of the CDR3 is TGTGCCAGCACCAGACAGGGGGCAGGTGAGCAGTTCTTC. The rearrangement joins TRBV2 to TRBJ2-1; 10 bases match TRBD1. CDR1 is SNHLY, CDR2 FYNNEI, per germline. V was pared by 7 bases and J by 9 bases, with 6 bases of the junction left unmatched. The CDR3 length is 13 residues.

This chain uses TRBV5-4 with TRBJ2-3; D assignment may be TRBD1 or TRBD2 (5 bases each). This CDR3 is built from 15 residues. V dropped 4 bases and J dropped 4 bases, with 16 bases sitting between them. Germline V CDR1 and CDR2: SGHNT, YYREEE (reference sequence). CDR3: CASSPRAQGADTQYF. The DNA for the CDR3 is TGTGCCAGCAGCCCGAGGGCGCAGGGAGCAGATACGCAGTATTTT.

The gene calls are TRBV19 and TRBJ1-2, with D perhaps TRBD1 (6 bases). V lost 8 bases, J lost 4 bases, and 11 bases lay in between. Germline CDR1 reads LNHDA; CDR2 reads SQIVND (reference sequence). The CDR3 spans 12 residues. The CDR3 region is CASSDSSYGYTF. In DNA form, the CDR3 reads TGTGCCAGTTCGGACAGTAGCTATGGCTACACCTTC.

The CDR3 loop is CASSSGPGYHNEQFF. CDR3 nucleotides: TGTGCCAGCAGTTCTGGGCCGGGATATCACAATGAGCAGTTCTTC. The V gene is TRBV28, the J gene TRBJ2-1, with a possible D match to TRBD2 (5 bases). The length of the CDR3 is 15 residues. V was pared by 4 bases and J by 5 bases, with 15 bases between. Germline V CDR1 and CDR2: MDHEN, SYDVKM.

V is TRBV19 and J is TRBJ1-1; 10 bases line up with TRBD1. Germline loops: CDR1 LNHDA, CDR2 SQIVND (reference sequence). This CDR3 is built from 11 residues. The V and J ends lost 6 bases and 11 bases, in that order; junction bases with no gene match: 3. The CDR3: CASSGTGVAFF. CDR3 DNA sequence: TGTGCCAGTAGCGGGACAGGGGTTGCTTTCTTT.

The V call is TRBV18, the J call TRBJ2-5; D unresolved. Germline-derived CDR1 and CDR2 are KGHSH and LQKENI. This CDR3 comprises 12 residues. V dropped 2 bases and J dropped 1 base, with 2 bases sitting between them. CDR3 residues: CASSPSQETQYF. Here the CDR3 DNA reads TGTGCCAGCTCACCATCCCAAGAGACCCAGTACTTC.

In its sample, this clone is medium-sized. The sample has other DNA sequences that encode this CDR3 too. The chain recombines TRBV9 with TRBJ2-1, with D unclear. The V end lost 2 bases, the J end lost 1 base, and 10 bases lay between the germline ends. CDR1 is SGDLS and CDR2 is YYNGEE in the germline V gene. The CDR3 runs to 15 residues. CDR3 sequence reads: CASSVVGVSYNEQFF. CDR3 coding DNA: TGTGCCAGCAGCGTGGTGGGCGTTTCCTACAATGAGCAGTTCTTC.

In this sample, this clone turned up a few times. The chain combines TRBV5-1 with TRBJ2-7; 7 bases match TRBD1. The CDR3 has 15 residues. V lost 4 bases, J lost 4 bases, and 11 bases stayed unmatched. Per the germline V gene, CDR1 is SGHRS and CDR2 is YFSETQ. The CDR3 is CASSPRQGVSYEQYF. CDR3 bases: TGCGCCAGCAGCCCCCGACAGGGTGTAAGTTACGAGCAGTACTTC.